The following is a T cell receptor beta chain sequence with its context. Its cognate antigen is unknown. This specimen belongs to a study of Ad26.COV2.S vaccination and SARS-CoV-2 variants. Overall study results and limits: Vaccinees reportedly had broad spike-specific CD8+ and CD4+ T cell responses. Total T cell responses may have been underestimated by the TCR breadth and depth analyses.

CDR1 KGHSH and CDR2 LQKENI come from the germline V gene. The CDR3 is made up of 14 amino acids. Trimming shortened V by 1 base and J by 8 bases, and 12 bases separated the two germline ends. Sequencing used immunoSEQ multiplex PCR; TCRdb keeps in-frame clones, though not all of them. The profile shows a few hundred thousand clones, 83% of them singletons. The treatment was: 19 received Ad26.COV2.S at low or high dose, single or two shots; about 5 received placebo; per-sample allocation not given. Day 63 after the first vaccine or placebo injection was the time point for sampling. Participants' vaccine, an Ad26 vector, delivered Wuhan-strain SARS-CoV-2 spike.

This sample comprised peripheral blood, obtained in a trial of Ad26.COV2.S vaccine versus placebo. The clonotype originates from a person aged 18-60 years who received the Ad26.COV2.S COVID-19 vaccine or a placebo. V gene TRBV18 combines with J gene TRBJ2-1; D is possibly TRBD1 (5 bases). CDR3 protein: CASSPRAGKDEQFF. Here the CDR3 DNA reads TGTGCCAGCTCACCACGGGCAGGGAAAGATGAGCAGTTCTTC.